This record covers a single T cell receptor (beta chain). The antigen is unknown. This specimen belongs to a study of cytomegalovirus exposure and HLA in healthy donors. Overall study results and limits: It was confirmed in vitro that three of the CMV-associated chains were specific for CMV antigens.

The data were produced by immunoSEQ multiplex PCR, yet TCRdb's version contains in-frame clones alone and is incomplete. The sample yields over 110,000 clones, approximately 87% seen once. With 4 bases removed from V and 8 bases from J, the gap between germline ends came to 18 bases. CDR3 size: 15 residues. CDR1 and CDR2 from the germline V gene are MDHEN and SYDVKM. This sequence was found in a man aged 18-30 years in good health and CMV-seronegative. The V call is TRBV28, the J call TRBJ2-1, with D maybe TRBD2 (6 bases). The sample taken for sequencing was PBMCs. CDR3 amino acids: CASSSPGGKKDEQFF. The CDR3 nucleotides are TGTGCCAGCAGTTCCCCGGGCGGGAAGAAGGATGAGCAGTTCTTC.